Presented here are 16 T cell receptor beta chains from one specimen sequenced in a study of cytomegalovirus exposure and HLA in healthy donors. The PCR employed 60 Vbeta primers together with 13 Jbeta primers. Here immunoSEQ multiplex PCR was the method, and the copy in TCRdb shows in-frame clones only, minus some. The sample holds over 100,000 clones, nearly 75% seen once. The sample was PBMCs. The receptor source for this set is a man aged 30-40 years in good health and CMV-seropositive.

This clone was counted only a few times. This chain uses TRBV5-4 with TRBJ2-1; possibly TRBD2 for D (5 bases). The germline V and J ends were trimmed by 4 bases and 4 bases, with 15 bases remaining between them. The CDR3 spans 15 residues. Germline values: CDR1 SGHNT, CDR2 YYREEE (reference sequence). The CDR3 DNA follows: TGTGCCAGCAGCATAGGTCTTTCGGGATACAATGAGCAGTTCTTC. It codes for CASSIGLSGYNEQFF.

The J gene is TRBJ2-5, the V gene TRBV11-2; tentatively, D is TRBD1 (5 bases). With 1 base removed from V and 5 bases from J, the gap between germline ends came to 11 bases. Germline V gives CDR1 SGHAT, CDR2 FQNNGV. The CDR3 has 14 residues. As DNA, the CDR3 is TGTGCCAGCAGCTTAGCCCAGGGAAGGGAGACCCAGTACTTC. This sequence encodes CASSLAQGRETQYF.

The V call is TRBV6-1, the J call TRBJ2-1; D may be TRBD2 (6 bases). This CDR3 contains 18 residues. Trimming took off 0 bases at V and 0 bases at J, with 15 bases between the two ends. The germline gives CDR1 MNHNS, CDR2 SASEGT. CDR3 nucleotide sequence: TGTGCCAGCAGTGAAGCTCTCCGGCGGGGAAGCTCCTACAATGAGCAGTTCTTC. This encodes CASSEALRRGSSYNEQFF.

V usage is TRBV15 and J usage is TRBJ1-6, with a weak D call TRBD1 (5 bases). This CDR3 has 14 amino acids. Deletions cut 3 bases from V and 7 bases from J, with 10 bases between. Looked up from germline, CDR1 is LNHNV and CDR2 is YYDKDF (reference sequence). CDR3 sequence: CATSSRGSNSPLHF. In nucleotides, the CDR3 is TGTGCCACCAGCAGTAGGGGCTCAAATTCACCCCTCCACTTT.

This clone was recorded a few times. The genes are TRBV2 and TRBJ1-2; 10 nucleotides align to TRBD1. This CDR3 is 17 amino acids long. The ends lost 4 bases at V and 3 bases at J; junction bases unmatched: 11. Per the germline V gene, CDR1 is SNHLY and CDR2 is FYNNEI. Here the CDR3 reads CASSGPLRQGADYGYTF. CDR3 in DNA: TGTGCCAGCAGTGGACCCCTGAGACAGGGGGCTGACTATGGCTACACCTTC.

This clone was seen a handful of times. The J gene is TRBJ1-5, the V gene TRBV4-1; no clear D. The V gene's germline CDR1 is MGHRA and CDR2 YSYEKL. V lost 1 base to trimming and J lost 8 bases, with 9 bases between them. The CDR3 consists of 13 residues. The CDR3 spells CASSQVAQEPQHF. Here the CDR3 DNA reads TGCGCCAGCAGCCAAGTGGCTCAGGAGCCCCAGCATTTT.

This clone was seen more than once but under ten times. The rearrangement joins TRBV6-1 to TRBJ2-5; 12 bases align to TRBD1. The tail of the sequence fits TRBJ2-7 better, so the J call may be wrong. Germline lookup yields CDR1 MNHNS and CDR2 SASEGT. The CDR3 consists of 16 residues. The CDR3 protein is CASSGTPGQGANEQYF. CDR3 nucleotide sequence: TGTGCCAGCAGTGGGACCCCGGGACAGGGGGCAAACGAGCAGTACTTC.

The gene calls are TRBV7-9 and TRBJ1-1; no clear D gene. Trimming removed 0 bases from V and 4 bases from J, with 9 bases in between. Germline V gene data show CDR1 as SEHNR and CDR2 as FQNEAQ (reference sequence). The CDR3 totals 14 residues. The CDR3 nucleotides are TGTGCCAGCAGCTTAGCGGGAGGGTCCACTGAAGCTTTCTTT. Translating gives CASSLAGGSTEAFF.

The chain couples TRBV11-2 to TRBJ2-1, with TRBD2 matching 13 bases. Losses at the gene ends were 1 base for V and 10 bases for J; bases not matched to a gene: 13. CDR1 and CDR2 from the germline V gene are SGHAT and FQNNGV. This CDR3 has 18 amino acids. The CDR3 is CASSLVGPPGLAGDEQFF. The CDR3 DNA reads as TGTGCCAGCAGCTTAGTTGGCCCCCCTGGACTAGCGGGGGACGAGCAGTTCTTC. The full variable domain, its missing parts supplied by reference TRBV11-2 and TRBJ2-1, is EAGVAQSPRYKIIEKRQSVAFWCNPISGHATLYWYQQILGQGPKLLIQFQNNGVVDDSQLPKDRFSAERLKGVDSTLKIQPAKLEDSAVYLCASSLVGPPGLAGDEQFFGPGTRLTVL.

This clone was seen a handful of times. The rearrangement links TRBV27 to TRBJ2-3; TRBD2 might be the D (6 bases). Germline V gene lookup returns CDR1 MNHEY and CDR2 SMNVEV (reference sequence). This CDR3 spans 14 amino acids. With 3 bases removed from V and 0 bases from J, the gap between germline ends came to 7 bases. CDR3: CASSFGGSTDTQYF. In nucleotides, the CDR3 is TGTGCCAGCAGTTTTGGGGGGAGCACAGATACGCAGTATTTT.

This chain uses TRBV5-1 with TRBJ2-3; 9 positions match TRBD2. CDR1 and CDR2 (germline): SGHRS, YFSETQ. V shed 0 bases and J 2 bases; nucleotides not matched to a gene: 13. This CDR3 is 19 amino acids long. The CDR3 DNA follows: TGCGCCAGCAGCTTGGATTTTTACGGTAGCGGGGGACACACAGATACGCAGTATTTT. The encoded protein is CASSLDFYGSGGHTDTQYF.

The table lists this clone with a few counts. The chain employs TRBV6-1 and TRBJ1-4; 8 positions agree with TRBD1. The CDR3 covers 14 residues. J was trimmed by 8 bases and V by 5 bases; bases with no gene match: 7. The germline gives CDR1 MNHNS, CDR2 SASEGT. CDR3 nucleotide sequence: TGTGCCAGCAGTCAGGACAGGGCAAGCGAAAAACTGTTTTTT. Its protein product is CASSQDRASEKLFF.

The chain joins TRBV27 to TRBJ2-1, with TRBD2 matching over 10 bases. The CDR3 contains 15 residues. The V gene end was trimmed by 8 bases and the J gene end by 9 bases; junction bases not matched to a gene: 13. The germline V gene encodes CDR1 MNHEY and CDR2 SMNVEV (reference sequence). CDR3 sequence: CASESSGGKVGEQFF. CDR3 coding DNA: TGTGCCAGCGAGTCTAGCGGGGGCAAAGTGGGTGAGCAGTTCTTC.

This sequence joins TRBV9 and TRBJ2-1; D unresolved. The CDR3 contains 14 residues. Trimming removed 0 bases at V and 5 bases at J, with 9 bases between. The V gene's germline CDR1 is SGDLS and CDR2 YYNGEE. CDR3 loop: CASSVGWRNNEQFF. The CDR3 coding sequence is TGTGCCAGCAGCGTAGGGTGGCGGAACAATGAGCAGTTCTTC.

The chain joins TRBV27 to TRBJ2-7; the D is unclear. Germline V lookup: CDR1 MNHEY, CDR2 SMNVEV (reference sequence). V was trimmed by 5 bases and J by 1 base, leaving 3 bases between them. The CDR3 contains 11 residues. The CDR3 coding sequence is TGTGCCAGCAGTCTGTCCTACGAGCAGTACTTC. It specifies CASSLSYEQYF.

This rearrangement joins TRBV19 to TRBJ1-3; 7 bases are a match to TRBD1. The CDR3 extends over 15 amino acids. The germline V gene has CDR1 LNHDA and CDR2 SQIVND (reference sequence). The ends lost 5 bases at V and 4 bases at J; junction bases unmatched: 8. The CDR3 spells CASSVDRETGNTIYF. The CDR3 DNA reads as TGTGCCAGTAGTGTCGACAGGGAAACCGGAAACACCATATATTTT.